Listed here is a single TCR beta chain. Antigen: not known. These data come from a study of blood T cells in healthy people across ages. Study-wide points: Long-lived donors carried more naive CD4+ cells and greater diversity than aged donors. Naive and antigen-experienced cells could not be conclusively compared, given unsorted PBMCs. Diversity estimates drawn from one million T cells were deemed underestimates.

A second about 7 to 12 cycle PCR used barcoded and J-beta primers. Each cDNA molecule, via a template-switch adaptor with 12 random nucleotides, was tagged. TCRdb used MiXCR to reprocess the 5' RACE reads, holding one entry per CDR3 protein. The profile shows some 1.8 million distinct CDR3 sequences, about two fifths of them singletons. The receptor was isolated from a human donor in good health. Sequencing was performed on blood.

CDR3 region: CASSYTRPGVLTF. The CDR3, as DNA: TGTGCCAGCAGTTATACCCGACCGGGCGTCCTGACTTTC. The V gene is TRBV6-5, the J gene TRBJ2-6; no definite D call. The CDR3 is 13 residues long. In germline, CDR1 is MNHEY, CDR2 SVGAGI. Trimming took 3 bases from V and 12 from J, leaving 12 bases between them.